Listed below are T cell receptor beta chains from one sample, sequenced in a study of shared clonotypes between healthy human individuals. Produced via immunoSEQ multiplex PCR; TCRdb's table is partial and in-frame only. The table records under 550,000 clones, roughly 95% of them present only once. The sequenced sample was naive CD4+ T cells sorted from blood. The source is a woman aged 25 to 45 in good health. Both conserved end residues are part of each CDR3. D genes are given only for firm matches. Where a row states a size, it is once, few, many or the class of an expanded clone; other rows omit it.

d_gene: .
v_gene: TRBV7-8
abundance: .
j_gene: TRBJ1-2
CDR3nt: TGTGCCAGCAGCTTAGGGACCTCCTTGGGACTATATGTAGGCTACACCTTC
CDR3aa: CASSLGTSLGLYVGYTF

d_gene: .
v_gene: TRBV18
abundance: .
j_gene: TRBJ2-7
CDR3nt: TGTGCCAGCTCACCACCGAATGGCCCCCTCGAGCAGTACTTC
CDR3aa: CASSPPNGPLEQYF

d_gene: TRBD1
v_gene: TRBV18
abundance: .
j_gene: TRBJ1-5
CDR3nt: TGTGCCAGCTCTACAGGGGATGAGCAGCCCCAGCATTTT
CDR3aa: CASSTGDEQPQHF

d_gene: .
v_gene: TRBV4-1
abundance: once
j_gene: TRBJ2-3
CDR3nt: TGCGCCAGCAGCCAAGATTTTCGAGGGGATACGCAGTATTTT
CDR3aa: CASSQDFRGDTQYF

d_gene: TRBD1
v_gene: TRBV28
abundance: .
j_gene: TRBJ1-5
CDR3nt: TGTGCCAGCAGCTTCAGACAGGGGGGTCAGCCCCAGCATTTT
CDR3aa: CASSFRQGGQPQHF

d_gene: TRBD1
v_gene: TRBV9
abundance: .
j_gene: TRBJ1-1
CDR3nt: TGTGCCAGCAGCGTAGTAACAGGGGGCAACACTGAAGCTTTCTTT
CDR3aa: CASSVVTGGNTEAFF

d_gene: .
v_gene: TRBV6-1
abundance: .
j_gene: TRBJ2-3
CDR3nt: TGTGCCAGCAGTTGGGACTCCGACACAGATACGCAGTATTTT
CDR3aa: CASSWDSDTDTQYF

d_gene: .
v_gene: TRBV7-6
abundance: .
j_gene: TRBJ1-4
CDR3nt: TGTGCCAGCAGCTTAGCGGGGGGAGGAGCGATTGAAAAACTGTTTTTT
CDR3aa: CASSLAGGGAIEKLFF

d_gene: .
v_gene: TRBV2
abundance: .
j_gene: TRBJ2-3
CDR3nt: TGTGCCACGGGACAACCTTATACAGATACGCAGTATTTT
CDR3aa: CATGQPYTDTQYF

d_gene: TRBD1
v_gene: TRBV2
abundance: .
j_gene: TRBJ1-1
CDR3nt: TGTGCCAGCAGTGAAGGCCGGGCCAGGGGGACTGAAGCTTTCTTT
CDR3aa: CASSEGRARGTEAFF

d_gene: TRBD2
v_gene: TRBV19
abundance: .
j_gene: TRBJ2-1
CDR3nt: TGTGCCAGTAGTGACCCTAGCGGGAGGAGGAATGAGCAGTTCTTC
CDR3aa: CASSDPSGRRNEQFF

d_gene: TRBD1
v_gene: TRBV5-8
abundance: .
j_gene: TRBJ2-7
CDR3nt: TGTGCCAGTTTCAGGACAGGGGGCGAACGCTACGAGCAGTACTTC
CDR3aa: CASFRTGGERYEQYF

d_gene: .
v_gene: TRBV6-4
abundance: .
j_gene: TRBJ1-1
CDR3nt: TGTGCCAGCAGTGATGAAGGGTTTACTGAAGCTTTCTTT
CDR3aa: CASSDEGFTEAFF

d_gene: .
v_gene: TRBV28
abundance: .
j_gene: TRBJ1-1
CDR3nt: TGTGCCAGCAGTTTATTTTGGGGGGCGCGCGCTGAAGCTTTCTTT
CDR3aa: CASSLFWGARAEAFF

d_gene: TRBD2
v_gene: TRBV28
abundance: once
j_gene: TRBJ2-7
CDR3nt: TGTGCCAGCACCCTGTCGCAGCTAGCGGGAGGCGAGCAGTACTTC
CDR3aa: CASTLSQLAGGEQYF

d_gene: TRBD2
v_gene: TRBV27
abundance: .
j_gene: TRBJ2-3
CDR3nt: TGTGCCAGCAGTTTAGCTAGCGGTACTTACACAGATACGCAGTATTTT
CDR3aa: CASSLASGTYTDTQYF

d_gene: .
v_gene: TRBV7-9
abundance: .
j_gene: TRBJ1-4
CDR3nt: TGTGCCAGCAGCCCTTGGGGGGCTAATGAAAAACTGTTTTTT
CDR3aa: CASSPWGANEKLFF

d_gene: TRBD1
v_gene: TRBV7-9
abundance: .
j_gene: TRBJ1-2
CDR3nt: TGTGCCAGCAGAAGACAGGGAGGAGGATATGGCTACACCTTC
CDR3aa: CASRRQGGGYGYTF

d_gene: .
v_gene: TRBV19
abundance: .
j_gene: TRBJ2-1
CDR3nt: TGTGCCAGTAGGGAGGGACCCCCCAATGAGCAGTTCTTC
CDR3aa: CASREGPPNEQFF

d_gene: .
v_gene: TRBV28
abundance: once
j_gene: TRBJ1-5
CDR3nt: TGTGCCAGCAGTTCCACCGCGGGGGGCATGTCGCCGCCCCAGCATTTT
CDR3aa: CASSSTAGGMSPPQHF

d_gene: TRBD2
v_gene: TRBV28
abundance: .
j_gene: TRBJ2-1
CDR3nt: TGTGCCAGCAGTTTTAACCCGGGACTAGCGGGAGGGAATGAGCAGTTCTTC
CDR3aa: CASSFNPGLAGGNEQFF

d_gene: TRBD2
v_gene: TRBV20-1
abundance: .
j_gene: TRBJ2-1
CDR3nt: TGCAGTGCTAGTGGGGGGGGTGAGCAGTTCTTC
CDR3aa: CSASGGGEQFF

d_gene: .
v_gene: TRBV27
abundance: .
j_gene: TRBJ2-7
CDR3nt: TGTGCCAGCAGCGCGAGTTACGAGCAGTACTTC
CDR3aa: CASSASYEQYF

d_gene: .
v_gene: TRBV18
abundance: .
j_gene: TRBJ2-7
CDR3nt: TGTGCCAGCTCACCACTTACCAGGAGGGGAAACGAGCAGTACTTC
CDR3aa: CASSPLTRRGNEQYF

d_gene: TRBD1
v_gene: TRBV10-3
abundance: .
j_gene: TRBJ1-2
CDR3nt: TGTGCCATCAGTGAGGCGGGACAGGTTTCGGGCTATGGCTACACCTTC
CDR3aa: CAISEAGQVSGYGYTF

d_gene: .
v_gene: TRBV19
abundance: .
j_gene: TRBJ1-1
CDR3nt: TGTGCCAGTAGTCGAGGAGGGTTGAACACTGAAGCTTTCTTT
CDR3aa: CASSRGGLNTEAFF

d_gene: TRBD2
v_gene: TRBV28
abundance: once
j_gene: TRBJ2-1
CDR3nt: TGTGCCAGCAGTCCCCCTCTGGCGGGAGGTAACAATGAGCAGTTCTTC
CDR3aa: CASSPPLAGGNNEQFF

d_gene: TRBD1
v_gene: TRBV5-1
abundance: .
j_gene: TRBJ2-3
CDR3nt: TGCGCCAGTCCATCTAGACAGGGGAACACAGATACGCAGTATTTT
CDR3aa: CASPSRQGNTDTQYF

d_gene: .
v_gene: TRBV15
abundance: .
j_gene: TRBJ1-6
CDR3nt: TGTGCCACCAGCAGACAAGTGCACCGGGCCAATAATTCACCCCTCCACTTT
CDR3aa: CATSRQVHRANNSPLHF

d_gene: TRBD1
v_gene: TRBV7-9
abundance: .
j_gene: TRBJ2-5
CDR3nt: TGTGCCAGCATTCAGACAGGGGGCAGAGAGACCCAGTACTTC
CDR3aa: CASIQTGGRETQYF

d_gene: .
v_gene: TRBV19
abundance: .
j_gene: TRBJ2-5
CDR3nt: TGTGCCAGTAGTACAGGGGGAGGGCTTCAAGAGACCCAGTACTTC
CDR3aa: CASSTGGGLQETQYF

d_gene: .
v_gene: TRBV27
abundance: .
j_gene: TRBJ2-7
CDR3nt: TGTGCCAGCAGCTTGAAAGCGACAGACTACTACGAGCAGTACTTC
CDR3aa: CASSLKATDYYEQYF

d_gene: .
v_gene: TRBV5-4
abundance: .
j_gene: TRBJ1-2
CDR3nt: TGTGCCAGCAGCTTGGTGGGGGCGTCTTCTGGCTACACCTTC
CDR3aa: CASSLVGASSGYTF

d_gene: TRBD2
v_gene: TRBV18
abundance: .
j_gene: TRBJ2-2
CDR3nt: TGTGCCAGCTCGCCCGGGACTAGCGGAACCATAAACACCGGGGAGCTGTTTTTT
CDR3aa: CASSPGTSGTINTGELFF

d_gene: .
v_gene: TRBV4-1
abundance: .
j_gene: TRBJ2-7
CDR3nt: TGCGCCAGCAGCCTTAAGCTCCGGGACACCTACGAGCAGTACTTC
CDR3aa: CASSLKLRDTYEQYF

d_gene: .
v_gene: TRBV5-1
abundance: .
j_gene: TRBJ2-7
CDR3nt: TGCGCCAGCAGCTTGGTCGGGAGCTCCTACGAGCAGTACTTC
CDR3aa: CASSLVGSSYEQYF

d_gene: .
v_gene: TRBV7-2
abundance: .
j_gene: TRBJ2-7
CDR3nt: TGTGCCAGCAGCTCCCTAGCGTCCAACTACGAGCAGTACTTC
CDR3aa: CASSSLASNYEQYF

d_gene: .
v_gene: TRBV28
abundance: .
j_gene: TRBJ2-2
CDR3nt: TGTGCCAGCATTGGGGTGACCGCGAACACCGGGGAGCTGTTTTTT
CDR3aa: CASIGVTANTGELFF

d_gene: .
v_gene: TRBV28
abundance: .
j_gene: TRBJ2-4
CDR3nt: TGTGCCAGCAGTTTTAGGGGAGTAGCCAAAAACATTCAGTACTTC
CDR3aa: CASSFRGVAKNIQYF

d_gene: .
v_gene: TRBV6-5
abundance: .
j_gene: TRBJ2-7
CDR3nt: TGTGCCAGCAGTTTACAAGGGGGTTCCTACGAGCAGTACTTC
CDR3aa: CASSLQGGSYEQYF

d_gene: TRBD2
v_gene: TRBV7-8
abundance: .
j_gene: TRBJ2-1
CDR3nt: TGTGCCAGCAGCTCCGCGGGGGGCTCTTTCTCCTACAATGAGCAGTTCTTC
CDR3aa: CASSSAGGSFSYNEQFF

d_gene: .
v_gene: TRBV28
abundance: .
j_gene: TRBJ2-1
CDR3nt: TGTGCCAGCAGTTGGACGGGGTCTGCGAATGAGCAGTTCTTC
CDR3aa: CASSWTGSANEQFF

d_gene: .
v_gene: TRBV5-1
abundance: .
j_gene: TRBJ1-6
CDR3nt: TGCGCCAGCAGCTTGTACGGCCGATCACCCCTCCACTTT
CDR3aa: CASSLYGRSPLHF

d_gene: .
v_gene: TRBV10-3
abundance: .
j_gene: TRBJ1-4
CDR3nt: TGTGCCATCAGTGAGTCGAAGGGGAGAAATGAAAAACTGTTTTTT
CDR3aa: CAISESKGRNEKLFF

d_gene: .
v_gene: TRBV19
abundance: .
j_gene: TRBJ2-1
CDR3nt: TGTGCCAGCCAGGGCTTCGGACCCGGATGGAATGAGCAGTTCTTC
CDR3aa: CASQGFGPGWNEQFF

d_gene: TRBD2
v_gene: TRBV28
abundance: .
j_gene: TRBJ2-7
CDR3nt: TGTGCCAGCAGTGTGACTAGCGGACCCTCCTACGAGCAGTACTTC
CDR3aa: CASSVTSGPSYEQYF

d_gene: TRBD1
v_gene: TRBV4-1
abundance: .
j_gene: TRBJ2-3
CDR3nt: TGCGCCAGCAGCCGGATAGTAGGGACAGGCACAGATACGCAGTATTTT
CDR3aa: CASSRIVGTGTDTQYF